One T cell receptor beta chain is described in this entry. In its sample, this clone was seen once. It has no known antigen specificity. Base qualities were left out, and no much larger clone turns up one base away. The library was built by means of the immunoSEQ multiplex PCR assay. The multiplex PCR relied on a mix of 60 forward primers for TCR Vbeta segments and 13 reverse primers for TCR Jbeta segments. Amplification of the CDR3 region of rearranged TCR beta genes was performed with a multiplex PCR assay on genomic DNA. The amplified TCR beta libraries were sequenced on the Illumina HiSeq System as 87-base-pair reads. On the authors' methods: A later analysis counted approximately 84 million unique TCR beta chains across the 550 to 750 repertoires, and roughly 10 million of these chains were shared by at least two donors. Raw reads were error-corrected and collapsed into unique sequences with a nearest-neighbor algorithm that merged closely related sequences to remove PCR and sequencing errors. V, D and J gene segments were assigned by aligning CDR3 sequences to IMGT reference sequences. For a sequence to be retained, a match of at least six nucleotides to both a V gene segment and a J gene segment was required. A rearrangement was called productive if the CDR3 had no stop codons and remained in frame with V and J, and every other rearrangement was called non-productive. CDR3 was defined by IMGT convention, running from the second conserved V-encoded cysteine to the conserved J-encoded phenylalanine. Sequences without an unambiguous match to a single V gene segment were excluded from the earlier analysis of approximately 600 of the donors. An earlier analysis of around 600 of the donors classified V segments as functional when productive rearrangements were above 56.7% and as segregating when the standard deviation between donors was above 5%. To diagnose cytomegalovirus status from the catalog of TCR beta chain sequences, a statistical classification framework was built. In a later analysis, V and J genes were assigned by comparing TCR nucleotide sequences against IMGT/GENE-DB human TR gene sequences. In a later analysis, CDR3 sequences and most-parsimonious VDJ recombination scenarios were assigned using the TCRdist pipeline. In a later analysis, every TCR beta chain was defined by the combination of its CDR3 amino acid sequence and its V-gene family, and reads without a unique V-gene family were dropped. A later analysis removed 592 highly shared, low-generation-probability nucleotide sequences to deal with suspected cross-contamination and a sequencing artifact. In a later analysis, a clonal expansion index for each public chain was calculated from normalized within-repertoire ranks of inferred template counts. In a later analysis, generation probabilities were computed using a VDJ recombination model fitted to out-of-frame rearrangements, and the results were checked against IGoR. In a later analysis, TCR-TCR, TCR-HLA and TCR-CMV co-occurrence was scored with hypergeometric tests, and a repertoire-size bias correction was applied to TCR pairs. In a later analysis, false discovery rates were estimated by permuting HLA or CMV assignments 20 times. In a later analysis, co-occurring TCRs were grouped using DBSCAN, with TCRdist sequence similarity added in when clustering inside HLA-allele-positive subsets. For co-occurrence clustering, repertoires with fewer than 30,000 or more than 120,000 public chains were excluded, along with a handful of repertoires with anomalous nucleotide sharing. The clones in this table, taken by TCRdb from immuneACCESS, are in-frame only. Not every clone is retained; where verified, under half of the shortfall comes from an unresolved V gene, and the cause of the rest is unknown. For V, J and clone size, that table is used; D and trimming come from the DNA. This sample holds some 130,000 clones; approximately 81% were observed only once. Jointly, the top ten make up roughly 7% of the sample.

The cohort consisted of 670 or so healthy bone marrow donors. At the time of sampling, all cohort members were nominally healthy, though unrecorded immune exposures were likely present. The donor was CMV seronegative and was included in the group of a few hundred seronegative cohort members. A peripheral blood sample was collected from each donor, and TCR beta sequencing was performed on peripheral blood mononuclear cells. The Qiagen DNeasy Blood Extraction Kit was used to extract genomic DNA from the blood cell samples. At the junction V is shortened by 1 base and J by 6 bases; bases outside the gene matches: 4. As encoded in the germline V gene (reference sequence), CDR1 is GTSNPN while CDR2 is SVGIG. The CDR3 has 14 amino acids, counting the end cysteine and phenylalanine. This entry keeps only the CDR3 DNA: 42 bases, framed from base 1. The sample comes from a study of cytomegalovirus exposure and HLA in healthy donors (dated by TCRdb to 2016 to 2017). Background for the entire study: In an earlier analysis of around 540 of the donors, about 270 Gb of sequence data and approximately 120 million unique TCR beta sequences from roughly 180 million T cells were reported. To predict cytomegalovirus infection status, the study combined high-throughput TCR immunosequencing, statistical association of individual TCRs with disease status, and machine learning. All discovery cohort repertoires had been generated using a single sequencing platform. A handful of DR-DQ haplotypes were handled as single units for association and clustering because linkage in the cohort was strong. Class I and class II HLA loci were covered by the typing at four-digit resolution. An earlier analysis of 450 to 750 of the donors used high-throughput TCR beta sequencing to judge whether each TCR beta V gene segment behaved as functional or pseudogenic. In a later analysis, previously published TCR beta repertoires from several hundred donors were re-analyzed and high-resolution HLA genotyping was added so that TCR occurrence patterns could be studied. Across 398 genotyped donors of the cohort, an average of about 220,000 unique TCR beta nucleotide sequences per donor were sequenced, and roughly a sixth of those sequences were non-productive. The later analysis used no new phenotypic data to find candidate immune exposures, relying instead on TCR beta sequences and their occurrence across donors. Alongside the repertoire data, information on donor age, sex, ethnicity and CMV serostatus was compiled. An early release that covered about 600 HLA-typed donors contained approximately 290 gigabases of sequencing data and roughly 84 million unique TCR sequences. The genetic ancestry cluster associated with self-reported Caucasian donors included about 81% of the 300 to 450 genotyped donors. The T cell repertoires of under 700 subjects were profiled by immunosequencing and related to cytomegalovirus serostatus. A separate validation cohort of over a hundred different subjects was used in addition to the roughly 700-subject first cohort. The study was designed to test whether signatures of past pathogen exposure could be identified by cataloging public T cell receptors. The number of donors typed differed by locus, with about 629-630 for A, B, C, DRB1 and DQB1, more than 500 for DQA1, approximately 580 for DPA1, and some 450 for DPB1. In a later genetic analysis, genome-wide SNP genotypes for about three fifths of the 666 donors were used, and that subset was treated as a discovery cohort.

Summary of the overall study and its limitations: According to a later analysis, most CMV-associated TCR beta chains appeared to be HLA-restricted, and the HLA associations seemed to be driven largely by CMV exposure. In a later genetic analysis, fewer N-insertions in productive TCRs were reported among donors in an Asian-associated ancestry cluster than the roughly 640-donor mean. Assigning TCR associations to individual alleles was difficult when HLA alleles, especially DR and DQ, strongly co-occurred. Several of the top co-occurrence clusters appeared to be linked to parvovirus B19, influenza, CMV and Epstein-Barr virus, according to a later analysis. Correlated functional status among segregating V segments might be attributable to linkage disequilibrium, but an unknown experimental factor could not be ruled out. Immune exposure information for the cohort was limited to CMV serostatus. Because counts were too low, approximately 18 rarely observed V segments, including chromosome 9 orphons, were excluded from the earlier analysis of a few hundred of the donors. According to the authors, the approach could potentially be generalized to other disease states and immunological phenotypes. In a later analysis, TCR association rates were found to vary across HLA loci, with the most associated TCRs seen for DRB1 alleles and the fewest for HLA-C alleles. HLA typing was unavailable for some donors at each locus, so association tests used only the typed subset. The cohort was sequenced for TCR beta chains only, and without alpha or paired-chain data the features that could be detected were limited. In a later analysis, 15,000 to 20,000 TCR beta sequences were associated with specific HLA alleles at a false discovery rate of 0.05. The 87-base-pair reads could not distinguish some IMGT-functional V segments, including TRBV6-2 and TRBV6-3, so those segments were excluded. In an earlier analysis of some 500 of the donors, most TCR beta V segments appeared in productive rearrangements about 87% or about 30% of the time, broadly matching IMGT annotations. In the study, 150 to 200 TCR beta chains were listed as associated with cytomegalovirus. An association between a missense DCLRE1C variant and V-gene and J-gene trimming of TCR beta chains was found in a later genetic analysis and replicated in an independent cohort. In a later analysis, HLA-associated TCR beta chains were found to be more clonally expanded and to have lower generation probabilities than equally common non-associated chains. A few of the identified cytomegalovirus-associated TCR beta chains were confirmed in vitro to be specific for cytomegalovirus antigens. Cytomegalovirus status was reported to be diagnosed by the classifier with high specificity and sensitivity in both the original and validation cohorts. A further reported finding was that TCR beta sequences accurately predicted the HLA-A and HLA-B alleles for most subjects in the first cohort. Sequencing depth was assumed to be roughly uniform across donors in the presence/absence analyses, though that assumption may not hold. The sequencing pipeline was judged likely to have produced a cluster of highly shared sequence variants as a technical artifact. Most TCR sequences were observed very rarely across donors, whereas some public TCRs were present in many individuals.

Sequencing was performed on PBMCs. The source is a male donor in good health and CMV-seronegative. The V and J genes are TRBV30 and TRBJ1-5; 9 central nucleotides agree with TRBD1. The CDR3 protein: CAWSGGTGPQPQHF. The sequenced DNA: TGTGCCTGGAGTGGTGGGACAGGGCCTCAGCCCCAGCATTTT.